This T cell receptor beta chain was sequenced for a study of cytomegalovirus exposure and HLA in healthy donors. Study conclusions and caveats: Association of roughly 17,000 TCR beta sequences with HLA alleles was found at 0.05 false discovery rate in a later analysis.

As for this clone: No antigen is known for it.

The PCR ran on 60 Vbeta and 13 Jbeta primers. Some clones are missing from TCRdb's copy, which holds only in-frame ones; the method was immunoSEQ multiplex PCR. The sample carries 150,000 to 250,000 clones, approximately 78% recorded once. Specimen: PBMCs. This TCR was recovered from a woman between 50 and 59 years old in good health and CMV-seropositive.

CDR3 DNA sequence: TGCGCCAGCAGCCAAGAAGGACTAGCGGGACCGTTGAGCACAGATACGCAGTATTTT. This gives the protein CASSQEGLAGPLSTDTQYF. The chain is built from TRBV4-1 and TRBJ2-3, with 12 bases fitting TRBD2. CDR3 length: 19 residues. V gave up 0 bases and J gave up 0 bases; unmatched junction bases: 7. Germline-derived CDR1 and CDR2 are MGHRA and YSYEKL.